This T cell receptor (beta chain) was recorded in a study of patients and donors after allogeneic stem cell transplantation. TCRdb independently ran MiXCR on the RT-PCR reads; one entry per CDR3 protein. The top ten clones hold about 3% of a sample with about 87,000 distinct CDR3 sequences, less than 5% of them seen once. This CDR3 has 12 residues. V was trimmed by 5 bases and J by 8 bases, leaving 12 bases between them. There are a few counts of this clonotype. The chain joins TRBV12-3 or TRBV12-4 to TRBJ1-1; D possibly corresponds to TRBD1 (5 bases). Sample: blood, either unsorted or a sorted T cell fraction (not recorded which). The TCR comes from a human donor who was either an allogeneic HSCT recipient or a stem cell or donor lymphocyte infusion donor (not recorded which). It is not recorded whose cells these are; they may come from a transplant donor. CDR3 in DNA: TGTGCCAGCAGTCGCCGACCAGGGGAAGCTTTCTTT. Protein: CASSRRPGEAFF.